The rows below give T cell receptor beta chains drawn from one sample of a study of cytomegalovirus exposure and HLA in healthy donors. Only in-frame clones appear in the TCRdb table, and some are missing; sequencing was by immunoSEQ multiplex PCR. The table has over 85,000 clones, 86% seen once; the top ten hold about 1.7%. The sample consisted of PBMCs. The receptors originated from a middle-aged man in good health and CMV-seronegative. Each CDR3 is given with its conserved first and last residue. D genes are given only for firm matches. Part of the rows lack a size; the others show once, few, many or a class for expanded clones.

NA,NA,TRBV19,TRBJ1-1,CASNPGTLSGAFF,TGTGCCAGTAACCCCGGGACACTGTCTGGAGCTTTCTTT
TRBD1,NA,TRBV5-1,TRBJ2-7,CASSLIDRGYEQYF,TGCGCCAGCAGCCTTATTGACAGGGGCTACGAGCAGTACTTC
NA,NA,TRBV7-8,TRBJ2-3,CASSFPLVTTQYF,TGTGCCAGCAGCTTTCCTCTAGTGACGACGCAGTATTTT
TRBD1,NA,TRBV6-1,TRBJ1-3,CASRDRGNTIYF,TGTGCCAGCAGGGACAGGGGAAACACCATATATTTT
NA,NA,TRBV5-1,TRBJ2-6,CASSLGASSGANVLTF,TGCGCCAGCAGCTTGGGGGCAAGCTCTGGGGCCAACGTCCTGACTTTC
TRBD1,NA,TRBV5-1,TRBJ2-5,CASSLTGLKTQYF,TGCGCCAGCAGTCTGACAGGGTTGAAGACCCAGTACTTC
NA,NA,TRBV2,TRBJ1-4,CASSVGGNEKLFF,TGTGCCAGCAGTGTTGGAGGCAATGAAAAACTGTTTTTT
TRBD2,NA,TRBV7-6,TRBJ2-1,CASSLVGTSGGFSEQFF,TGTGCCAGCAGCTTAGTTGGGACTAGCGGGGGGTTTAGTGAGCAGTTCTTC
NA,NA,TRBV5-5,TRBJ2-2,CASSLSEITGELFF,TGTGCCAGCAGCTTGTCGGAGATCACCGGGGAGCTGTTTTTT
TRBD2,NA,TRBV5-4,TRBJ2-1,CASSLAGLAGGYNEQFF,TGTGCCAGCAGCTTGGCCGGACTAGCGGGGGGATACAATGAGCAGTTCTTC
TRBD1,few,TRBV30,TRBJ2-2,CAWSPAGTGSAKLFF,TGTGCCTGGAGTCCCGCCGGGACAGGCTCCGCCAAGCTGTTTTTT
NA,NA,TRBV5-1,TRBJ2-1,CASKRQADINNEQFF,TGCGCCAGCAAGAGACAGGCAGACATTAACAATGAGCAGTTCTTC
NA,NA,TRBV19,TRBJ1-2,CASSPDTFYGYTF,TGTGCCAGTAGCCCGGACACTTTCTATGGCTACACCTTC
TRBD1,few,TRBV7-8,TRBJ1-1,CASSLRQGMTNTEAFF,TGTGCCAGCAGCCTAAGACAGGGGATGACGAACACTGAAGCTTTCTTT
NA,NA,TRBV6-6,TRBJ1-1,CASSSTGKDGNTEAFF,TGTGCCAGCAGCTCCACAGGGAAGGACGGGAACACTGAAGCTTTCTTT
NA,NA,TRBV2,TRBJ1-5,CASSEVGGGSQPQHF,TGTGCCAGCAGTGAAGTAGGGGGGGGCAGTCAGCCCCAGCATTTT
NA,once,TRBV7-2,TRBJ1-6,CASSLGAGNNSPLHF,TGTGCCAGCAGCTTAGGGGCAGGGAATAATTCACCCCTCCACTTT
TRBD2,NA,TRBV9,TRBJ2-1,CASSPQSGGLRNEQFF,TGTGCCAGCAGCCCCCAGAGCGGGGGCCTGAGGAATGAGCAGTTCTTC
NA,NA,TRBV23-1,TRBJ1-5,CASTDKLAARDCQPQHF,TGCGCCAGCACCGATAAGCTGGCCGCCCGGGACTGTCAGCCCCAGCATTTT
NA,NA,TRBV5-4,TRBJ2-3,CASSFISGNTDTQYF,TGTGCCAGCAGCTTCATCTCAGGGAATACAGATACGCAGTATTTT
NA,once,TRBV4-1,TRBJ1-6,CASSQEGGGLPDSPLHF,TGCGCCAGCAGCCAAGAGGGCGGGGGGCTACCCGATTCACCCCTCCACTTT
TRBD1,NA,TRBV5-1,TRBJ2-3,CASSQTTGADTQYF,TGCGCCAGCAGCCAAACGACAGGGGCAGATACGCAGTATTTT
NA,NA,TRBV4-2,TRBJ1-5,CASSQTFDRRPQHF,TGTGCCAGCAGCCAGACCTTCGACAGGAGGCCCCAGCATTTT
NA,NA,TRBV7-9,TRBJ1-6,CASTLQDIPGSYSPLHF,TGTGCCAGCACCCTTCAGGACATCCCTGGTTCCTATTCACCCCTCCACTTT
NA,NA,TRBV7-9,TRBJ2-3,CASSGGAPDTQYF,TGTGCCAGCTCTGGCGGCGCCCCAGATACGCAGTATTTT
NA,NA,TRBV7-9,TRBJ1-2,CASSLAMSGVGYGYTF,TGTGCCAGCAGCTTAGCAATGTCAGGGGTCGGGTATGGCTACACCTTC
NA,NA,TRBV7-2,TRBJ2-2,CATRSGPTTGELFF,TGTGCCACCAGAAGCGGGCCGACGACCGGGGAGCTGTTTTTT
TRBD2,NA,TRBV27,TRBJ2-7,CASGRAPSYEQYF,TGTGCCAGCGGGAGGGCCCCCTCCTACGAGCAGTACTTC
NA,NA,TRBV6-5,TRBJ2-7,CASSYSTARSYEQYF,TGTGCCAGCAGTTACTCAACTGCGCGCTCCTACGAGCAGTACTTC
TRBD1,NA,TRBV27,TRBJ1-1,CASSPVPGQRANTEAFF,TGTGCCAGCAGTCCAGTCCCGGGACAGAGAGCGAACACTGAAGCTTTCTTT
TRBD1,NA,TRBV7-9,TRBJ1-4,CAGAGTGAEKLFF,TGTGCCGGGGCGGGGACAGGGGCGGAAAAACTGTTTTTT
NA,NA,TRBV29-1,TRBJ1-2,CSVDPSGIQMLYTF,TGCAGCGTTGACCCGTCCGGGATACAGATGCTCTACACCTTC
NA,NA,TRBV29-1,TRBJ1-5,CSVQAGPNQPQHF,TGCAGCGTTCAAGCGGGTCCCAATCAGCCCCAGCATTTT
TRBD2,few,TRBV4-2,TRBJ2-3,CASSRETSGSRLDTQYF,TGTGCCAGCAGCCGAGAGACTAGCGGGAGTAGGTTAGATACGCAGTATTTT
TRBD1,NA,TRBV25-1,TRBJ1-2,CASSPQGSDGYTF,TGTGCCAGCAGTCCACAGGGGTCGGATGGCTACACCTTC
NA,NA,TRBV5-6,TRBJ1-3,CASSLGPPGNTIYF,TGTGCCAGCAGCTTGGGGCCGCCTGGAAACACCATATATTTT
TRBD1,once,TRBV5-6,TRBJ2-5,CASSSPGQEETQYF,TGTGCCAGCAGCTCACCGGGACAGGAAGAGACCCAGTACTTC
TRBD2,NA,TRBV9,TRBJ2-2,CASSFQGLAGGYDTGELFF,TGTGCCAGCAGCTTTCAGGGACTAGCGGGGGGGTACGACACCGGGGAGCTGTTTTTT
NA,few,TRBV18,TRBJ1-4,CASSGVEEKLFF,TGTGCCAGCTCCGGGGTTGAAGAAAAACTGTTTTTT
NA,NA,TRBV6-1,TRBJ1-2,CASSSRGLALGGYTF,TGTGCCAGCAGCTCGCGGGGTTTGGCGCTTGGTGGCTACACCTTC
TRBD2,NA,TRBV4-1,TRBJ2-7,CASSQEGGGGQYF,TGCGCCAGCAGCCAAGAGGGGGGGGGTGGGCAGTACTTC
TRBD1,NA,TRBV30,TRBJ1-5,CAWSTGENQPQHF,TGTGCCTGGAGTACAGGGGAGAATCAGCCCCAGCATTTT
NA,NA,TRBV4-3,TRBJ2-2,CASSQTVQGLTGELFF,TGCGCCAGCAGCCAGACCGTACAGGGATTAACCGGGGAGCTGTTTTTT
NA,NA,TRBV27,TRBJ1-1,CASSSGRGNTEAFF,TGTGCCAGCAGTTCGGGCAGGGGGAACACTGAAGCTTTCTTT
NA,few,TRBV5-6,TRBJ1-3,CASSLVGGTGNTIYF,TGTGCCAGCAGCTTGGTTGGGGGGACTGGAAACACCATATATTTT